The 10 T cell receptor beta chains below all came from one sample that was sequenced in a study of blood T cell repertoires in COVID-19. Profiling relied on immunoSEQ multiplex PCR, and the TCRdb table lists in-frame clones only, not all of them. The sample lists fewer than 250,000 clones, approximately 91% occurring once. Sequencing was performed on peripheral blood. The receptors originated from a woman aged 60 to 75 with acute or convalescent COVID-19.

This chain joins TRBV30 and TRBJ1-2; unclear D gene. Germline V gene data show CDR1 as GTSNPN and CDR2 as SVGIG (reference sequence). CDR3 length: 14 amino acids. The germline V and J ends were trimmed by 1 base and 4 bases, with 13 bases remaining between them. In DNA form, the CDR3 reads TGTGCCTGGAGTGAATTCCAGGCCCCCTATGGCTACACCTTC. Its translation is CAWSEFQAPYGYTF.

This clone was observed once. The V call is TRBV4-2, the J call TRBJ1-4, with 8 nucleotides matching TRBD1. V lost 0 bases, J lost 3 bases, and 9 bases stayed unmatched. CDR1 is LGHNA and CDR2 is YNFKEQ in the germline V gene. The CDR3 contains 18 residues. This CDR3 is CASSQERRQGAANEKLFF. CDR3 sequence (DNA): TGTGCCAGCAGCCAAGAGCGTAGGCAGGGGGCGGCTAATGAAAAACTGTTTTTT.

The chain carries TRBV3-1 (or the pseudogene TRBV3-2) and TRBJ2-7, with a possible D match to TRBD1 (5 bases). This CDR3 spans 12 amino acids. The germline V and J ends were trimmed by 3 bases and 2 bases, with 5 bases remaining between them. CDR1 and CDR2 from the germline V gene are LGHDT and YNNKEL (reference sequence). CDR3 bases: TGTGCCAGCAGCCAGGGGCCCTACGAGCAGTACTTC. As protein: CASSQGPYEQYF.

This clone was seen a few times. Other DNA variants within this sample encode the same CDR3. The CDR3 DNA reads as TGTGCCAGCAGCCTTACAGGGGGCAATCAGCCCCAGCATTTT. Its translation: CASSLTGGNQPQHF. This chain links TRBV7-9 with TRBJ1-5; the match to TRBD1 covers 7 bases. The germline V gene has CDR1 SEHNR and CDR2 FQNEAQ (reference sequence). This CDR3 region has 14 residues. V was clipped by 5 bases and J by 2 bases; unmatched bases: 3.

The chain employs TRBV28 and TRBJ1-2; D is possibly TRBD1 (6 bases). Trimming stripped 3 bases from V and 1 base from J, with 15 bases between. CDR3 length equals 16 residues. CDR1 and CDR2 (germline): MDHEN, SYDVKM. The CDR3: CASSLGQALINYGYTF. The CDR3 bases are TGTGCCAGCAGTTTGGGACAAGCTCTAATTAACTATGGCTACACCTTC.

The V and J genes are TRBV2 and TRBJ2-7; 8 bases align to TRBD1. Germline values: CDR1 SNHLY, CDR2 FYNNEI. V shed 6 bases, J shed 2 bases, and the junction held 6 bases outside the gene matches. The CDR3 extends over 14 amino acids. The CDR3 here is CASSWDRRTYEQYF. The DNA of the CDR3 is TGTGCCAGCAGCTGGGACAGGAGGACCTACGAGCAGTACTTC.

The DNA for the CDR3 is TGTGCCAGCAGTTCCCCCAGTGAAAAACTGTTTTTT. Its protein product is CASSSPSEKLFF. The rearrangement uses TRBV6-6 and TRBJ1-4; D is unresolved. The CDR3 extends over 12 amino acids. Germline CDR1 reads MNHNY; CDR2 reads SVGAGI (reference sequence). V was clipped by 4 bases and J by 7 bases, with 7 bases between them.

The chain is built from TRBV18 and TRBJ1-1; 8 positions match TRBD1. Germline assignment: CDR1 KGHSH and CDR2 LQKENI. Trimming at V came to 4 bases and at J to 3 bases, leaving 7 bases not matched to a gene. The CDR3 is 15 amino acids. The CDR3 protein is CASSRGQGTYTEAFF. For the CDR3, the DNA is TGTGCCAGCTCACGTGGACAGGGAACCTACACTGAAGCTTTCTTT.

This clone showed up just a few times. This CDR3 reads CASSLSDLAGNTGELFF. In DNA form, the CDR3 reads TGTGCCAGCAGTTTATCGGACTTAGCGGGGAACACCGGGGAGCTGTTTTTT. The chain combines TRBV28 with TRBJ2-2; 7 bases map to TRBD2. V trimming: 1 base; J trimming: 1 base; junction bases outside the gene matches: 6. The V gene's germline CDR1 is MDHEN and CDR2 SYDVKM. This CDR3 is built from 17 residues.

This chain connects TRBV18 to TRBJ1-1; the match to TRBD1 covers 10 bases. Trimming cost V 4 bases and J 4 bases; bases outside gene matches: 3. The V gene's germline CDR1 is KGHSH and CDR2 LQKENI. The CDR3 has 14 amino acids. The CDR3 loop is CASSRGQGTTEAFF. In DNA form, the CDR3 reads TGTGCCAGCTCACGGGGACAGGGGACCACTGAAGCTTTCTTT.